This T cell receptor (beta chain) was sequenced during a study of early T cells in non-severe SARS-CoV-2 infection. Study-wide context: Bulk RNA taken from unsorted whole blood was sequenced, leaving chains unpaired.

About this clonotype itself: Its antigen is unidentified.

Germline CDR1 SGHRS, CDR2 YFSETQ. The CDR3 totals 11 residues. V lost 3 bases and J 5 bases, leaving 6 bases between the germline ends. Study outcomes and limitations: Database matching using VDJdb favored anti-spike CD8 responses, with private and CD4 specificities left missing.

cDNA molecules, individually, were tagged with unique molecular identifiers. TCRdb independently ran MiXCR on the 5' RACE reads; one entry per CDR3 protein. Counted here are about 39,000 distinct CDR3 sequences, 6% to 7.5% occurring once; the ten biggest clones make up around 5.1%. The TCR originated in an adult who was a healthcare worker with PCR-confirmed SARS-CoV-2 infection or an uninfected control (not recorded which). V is TRBV5-1 and J is TRBJ2-7; D call uncertain. The sequenced sample was whole blood. CDR3 DNA sequence: TGCGCCAGCAGCTCTCAGAACGAGCAGTACTTC. Translated: CASSSQNEQYF.